These 11 T cell receptor beta chains were all obtained from the same sample, sequenced in a study of cytomegalovirus exposure and HLA in healthy donors. Using immunoSEQ multiplex PCR, the repertoire was profiled, and TCRdb retains in-frame clones only, with some absent. The table records fewer than 120,000 clones, roughly 88% of them present only once. Specimen: PBMCs. These receptors all come from a woman between 25 and 40 years old in good health and CMV-seropositive.

The chain links TRBV29-1 to TRBJ1-1; the match to TRBD1 covers 9 bases. CDR3 length: 14 residues. CDR1 is SQVTM and CDR2 is ANQGSEA in the germline V gene. V was clipped by 6 bases and J by 4 bases; unmatched bases: 9. In DNA form, the CDR3 reads TGCAGCGTGAACAGGGGGCGTTGGAGCACTGAAGCTTTCTTT. Its translation is CSVNRGRWSTEAFF.

The genes are TRBV6-6 and TRBJ1-2, with D unclear. Germline V gene lookup returns CDR1 MNHNY and CDR2 SVGAGI (reference sequence). This CDR3 comprises 14 residues. V was pared by 2 bases and J by 2 bases, with 9 bases between. The CDR3 reads CASSYNSLNYGYTF. The CDR3 region has the DNA TGTGCCAGCAGTTACAATTCCTTAAACTATGGCTACACCTTC.

In DNA form, the CDR3 reads TGTGCCAGCAGGCCCATGAGCGACCTCTACGAGCAGTACTTC. It is translated as CASRPMSDLYEQYF. This sequence joins TRBV5-6 and TRBJ2-7, with D unclear. CDR1 is SGHDT and CDR2 is YYEEEE in the germline V gene. CDR3 size: 14 residues. Trimming took off 5 bases at V and 3 bases at J, with 15 bases between the two ends.

The chain employs TRBV20-1 and TRBJ1-2, with D unresolved. Trimming stripped 4 bases from V and 8 bases from J, with 11 bases between. The CDR3 is made up of 11 amino acids. Germline CDR1 is DFQATT and CDR2 is SNEGSKA (reference sequence). CDR3 nucleotides: TGCAGTGCTACAGACGGAGGAGGCTACACCTTC. Amino acids: CSATDGGGYTF.

The chain joins TRBV11-2 to TRBJ1-3, with D possibly matching TRBD1 (5 bases). The germline V gene encodes CDR1 SGHAT and CDR2 FQNNGV. The ends were cut back, 2 bases at V and 2 bases at J, with 7 bases in the middle. This CDR3 contains 14 residues. The CDR3 DNA sequence: TGTGCCAGCAGCTTATCAGGGCCTGGAAACACCATATATTTT. It translates to CASSLSGPGNTIYF.

V usage is TRBV25-1 and J usage is TRBJ2-1, with D unresolved. This CDR3 is 11 amino acids long. Per germline, CDR1 MGHDK and CDR2 SYGVNS. Trimming cost V 3 bases and J 10 bases, with 7 bases left between them. This CDR3 reads CASSDGTEQFF. Here the CDR3 DNA reads TGTGCCAGCAGTGATGGCACGGAGCAGTTCTTC.

This clone was recorded only once. CDR3 protein: CASSMRTGRAETQYF. The CDR3 bases are TGTGCCAGTAGTATGCGGACAGGGAGGGCAGAGACCCAGTACTTC. The genes are TRBV19 and TRBJ2-5; D might be TRBD1 (8 bases). The germline CDR1 and CDR2 sequences are LNHDA and SQIVND (reference sequence). CDR3 length: 15 residues. V lost 3 bases, J lost 4 bases, and 15 bases lay in between.

The gene calls are TRBV5-1 and TRBJ1-2; 8 nucleotides agree with TRBD1. Per the germline V gene, CDR1 is SGHRS and CDR2 is YFSETQ. The junction had 18 bases not matched to a gene; V was cut back by 4 bases and J by 4 bases. The CDR3 loop spans 18 amino acids. The CDR3 nucleotides read TGCGCCAGCAGCGATGGACAGGGCGCCTCCAAGACGGTCTATGGCTACACCTTC. Amino acids: CASSDGQGASKTVYGYTF.

CDR3 amino acids: CSVVRDNYEQYF. The CDR3 coding sequence is TGCAGCGTAGTCCGGGACAACTACGAGCAGTACTTC. The chain uses TRBV29-1 and TRBJ2-7; D perhaps matches TRBD1 (6 bases). Germline CDR1 is SQVTM and CDR2 is ANQGSEA. Trimming stripped 6 bases from V and 3 bases from J, with 12 bases between. The CDR3 sequence is 12 residues long.

The V gene is TRBV5-4, the J gene TRBJ2-2; 9 nucleotides line up with TRBD1. The CDR3 spans 16 residues. The germline V gene has CDR1 SGHNT and CDR2 YYREEE (reference sequence). V dropped 4 bases and J dropped 0; count of bases not matched to a gene: 4. This CDR3 reads CASSPGQGSNTGELFF. The CDR3 DNA follows: TGTGCCAGCAGCCCGGGACAGGGATCGAACACCGGGGAGCTGTTTTTT.

This clone occurred once. The CDR3 spells CASSPTYRDRAGEQYF. In nucleotides, the CDR3 is TGTGCCAGCTCACCAACCTACCGGGACAGGGCGGGCGAGCAGTACTTC. The genes are TRBV18 and TRBJ2-7, with 9 nucleotides matching TRBD1. The length of the CDR3 is 16 residues. Per the germline V gene, CDR1 is KGHSH and CDR2 is LQKENI. V gave up 2 bases and J gave up 6 bases; unmatched junction bases: 11.